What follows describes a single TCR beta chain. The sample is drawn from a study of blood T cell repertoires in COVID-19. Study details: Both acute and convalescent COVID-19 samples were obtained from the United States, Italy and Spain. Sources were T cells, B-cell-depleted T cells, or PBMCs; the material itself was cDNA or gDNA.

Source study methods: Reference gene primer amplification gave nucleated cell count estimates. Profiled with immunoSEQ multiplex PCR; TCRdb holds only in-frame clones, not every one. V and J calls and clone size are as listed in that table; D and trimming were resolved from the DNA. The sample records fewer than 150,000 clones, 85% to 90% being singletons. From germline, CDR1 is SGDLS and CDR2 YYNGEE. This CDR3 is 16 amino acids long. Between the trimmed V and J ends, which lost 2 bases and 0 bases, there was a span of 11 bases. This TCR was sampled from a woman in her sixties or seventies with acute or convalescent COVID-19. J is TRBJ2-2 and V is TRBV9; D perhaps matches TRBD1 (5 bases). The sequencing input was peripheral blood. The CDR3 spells CASSVDSTPNTGELFF. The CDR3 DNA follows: TGTGCCAGCAGCGTTGACAGCACCCCGAACACCGGGGAGCTGTTTTTT.